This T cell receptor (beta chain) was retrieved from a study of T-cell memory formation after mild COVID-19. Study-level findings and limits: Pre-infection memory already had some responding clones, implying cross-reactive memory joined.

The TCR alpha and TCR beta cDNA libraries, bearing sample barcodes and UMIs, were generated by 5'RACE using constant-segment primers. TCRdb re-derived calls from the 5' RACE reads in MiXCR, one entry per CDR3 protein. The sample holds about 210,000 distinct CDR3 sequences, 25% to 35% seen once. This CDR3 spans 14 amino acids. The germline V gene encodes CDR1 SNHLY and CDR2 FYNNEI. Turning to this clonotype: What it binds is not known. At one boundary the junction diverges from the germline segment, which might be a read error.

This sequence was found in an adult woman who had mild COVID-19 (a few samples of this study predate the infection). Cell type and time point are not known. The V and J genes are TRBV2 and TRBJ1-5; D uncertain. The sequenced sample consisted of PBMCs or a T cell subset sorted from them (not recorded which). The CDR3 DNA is TGTGCCAGCAGGGAAGGACGAAGCAATCAGCCCCAGCATTTT. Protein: CASREGRSNQPQHF.